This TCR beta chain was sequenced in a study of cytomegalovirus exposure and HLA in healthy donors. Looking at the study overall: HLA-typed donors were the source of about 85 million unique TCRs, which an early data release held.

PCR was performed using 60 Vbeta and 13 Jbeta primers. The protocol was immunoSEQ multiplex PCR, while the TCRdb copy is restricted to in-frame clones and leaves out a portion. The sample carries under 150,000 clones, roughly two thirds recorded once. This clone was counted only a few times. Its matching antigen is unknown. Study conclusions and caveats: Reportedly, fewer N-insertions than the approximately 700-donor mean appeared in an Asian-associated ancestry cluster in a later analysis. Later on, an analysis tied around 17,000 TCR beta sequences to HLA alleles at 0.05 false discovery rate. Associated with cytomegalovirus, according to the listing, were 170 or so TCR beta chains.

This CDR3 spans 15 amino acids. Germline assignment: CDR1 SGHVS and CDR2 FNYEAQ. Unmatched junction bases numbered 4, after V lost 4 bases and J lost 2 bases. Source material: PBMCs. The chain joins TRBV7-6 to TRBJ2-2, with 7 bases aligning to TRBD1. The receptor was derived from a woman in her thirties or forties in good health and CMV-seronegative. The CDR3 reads CASSSGTVNTGELFF. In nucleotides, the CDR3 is TGTGCCAGCAGCTCCGGGACAGTAAACACCGGGGAGCTGTTTTTT.